These T cell receptor beta chains were read from a single sample in a study of T cell responses to AZD1222 COVID-19 vaccine. Assay: immunoSEQ multiplex PCR; the TCRdb copy retains only in-frame clones and omits some. Here the sample spans about 120,000 clones, approximately 90% being singletons. This specimen consisted of peripheral blood, obtained on day 0 of AZD1222 vaccination. All receptors derive from an adult in good health. The CDR3 runs from the conserved cysteine through the conserved F or W. D genes are given only for firm matches.

j_gene,d_gene,v_gene,CDR3aa
TRBJ1-2,-,TRBV24-1,CATSDPGFGHGYTF
TRBJ1-4,-,TRBV27,CASTGGIHEKLFF
TRBJ2-7,-,TRBV28,CASSLNRVSSYEQYF
TRBJ2-7,-,TRBV28,CASQLEGFEQYF
TRBJ2-5,TRBD1,TRBV12-5,CASGFGPGQGAWETQYF
TRBJ1-2,-,TRBV12-3/TRBV12-4,CASSFRGERGYTF
TRBJ2-3,TRBD2,TRBV5-6,CASSLSLAGNTDTQYF
TRBJ2-7,TRBD2,TRBV10-3,CAISAGTSPEAPYF
TRBJ2-3,-,TRBV15,CATSRDRRGPDTQYF
TRBJ1-5,TRBD1,TRBV19,CASGTRDRAQPQHF
TRBJ2-7,-,TRBV19,CASNKGFGQPHYEQYF
TRBJ1-2,-,TRBV27,CASSPKNGVGYTF
TRBJ2-1,-,TRBV19,CASSIDTSTRQFF
TRBJ2-7,TRBD1,TRBV6-5,CASTKGTGVYEQYF
TRBJ2-1,TRBD2,TRBV27,CASSLMASGYNEQFF
TRBJ2-6,-,TRBV27,CASRYAGSGANVLTF
TRBJ1-2,-,TRBV5-1,CASSRGEYYGYTF
TRBJ2-1,-,TRBV5-3,CARSLVIPLPREQFF
TRBJ2-1,TRBD2,TRBV5-1,CASSLRTSGASQISYNEQFF
TRBJ2-3,TRBD1,TRBV19,CASSKGDSLEDTQYF
TRBJ1-2,TRBD1,TRBV29-1,CSVRGGHANYGYTF
TRBJ2-3,TRBD2,TRBV5-1,CASSLVGGTSEGDTQYF
TRBJ2-1,-,TRBV5-6,CASSLRQTRAEQFF
TRBJ2-7,-,TRBV7-9,CASSSAEGHPRYEQYF
TRBJ2-7,TRBD1,TRBV6-1,CASSEASWDRTYEQYF
TRBJ2-1,-,TRBV7-3,CASSLSSGNEQFF
TRBJ2-2,TRBD2,TRBV3-1/TRBV3-2,CASSQGTSPTGELFF
TRBJ2-3,-,TRBV5-1,CASSLVPGALTDTQYF
TRBJ2-3,-,TRBV3-1/TRBV3-2,CASSQERGTDTQYF
TRBJ1-2,TRBD1,TRBV11-2,CASSLEQGPAYGYTF
TRBJ2-7,-,TRBV6-5,CASRPGHYEQYF
TRBJ2-1,-,TRBV30,CASARGSYNEQFF
TRBJ2-7,TRBD2,TRBV5-6,CASSLSGTSYEQYF
TRBJ1-6,-,TRBV4-2,CASSQRGQGRNSPLHF
TRBJ2-1,TRBD2,TRBV29-1,CSVEETSGYNEQFF
TRBJ2-2,-,TRBV19,CASSTFQDTGELFF
TRBJ2-7,-,TRBV12-2,CASRLIQGASNYEQYF
TRBJ2-6,TRBD2,TRBV30,CAWSPLPPGLAGATGANVLTF
TRBJ2-2,-,TRBV11-3,CASSSGAQNTGELFF
TRBJ2-1,TRBD2,TRBV10-2,CASSELAGVGEQFF
TRBJ1-4,-,TRBV15,CATSRGSGEELFF
TRBJ2-5,-,TRBV9,CASSGTASVETQYF
TRBJ1-2,TRBD1,TRBV29-1,CSVEVPARTGYGYTF
TRBJ2-2,-,TRBV5-6,CASSPLSANTGELFF
TRBJ2-7,TRBD2,TRBV19,CASSTRTSGRPHEQYF
TRBJ2-7,-,TRBV7-2,CASSFPGAYEQYF
TRBJ2-1,TRBD2,TRBV7-8,CASSPPGLGKGQFF
TRBJ1-5,TRBD1,TRBV28,CASSFGTGEGNQPQHF
TRBJ1-5,-,TRBV6-5,CASRDSLANQPQHF
TRBJ2-1,-,TRBV5-1,CASISTQYEQFF
TRBJ1-6,TRBD1,TRBV30,CAWRTRQGSNSPLHF
TRBJ2-1,TRBD2,TRBV15,CATSAGLANYNEQFF
TRBJ2-1,TRBD1,TRBV23-1,CASSQSTGAAPRKEQFF
TRBJ1-4,-,TRBV28,CASSPGLGTWEKLFF
TRBJ1-5,TRBD1,TRBV28,CASVTPGGFQPQHF